This TCR beta chain was captured in a study of spatial heterogeneity in lung cancer. Overall study: A unique TCR and UMI combination showed up more than ten times in raw reads, on average.

Sample time point: sample taken at primary tumor resection. Extraction of whole RNA from tumor, nontumor lung or frozen PBMC preceded unsorted sequencing. Samples were donated by 72 untreated early-stage non-small cell lung cancer patients. TCRdb called the 5' RACE reads again in MiXCR, with one record for every CDR3 protein. This table has 20,000 to 25,000 distinct CDR3 sequences, approximately 4.5% appearing once. This clonotype was observed at least ten times. This CDR3 contains 16 residues. Unmatched junction bases numbered 4, after V lost 1 base and J lost 1 base. Germline V gene sequence: CDR1 SGHTA, CDR2 FQGTGA.

This TCR came from a male donor with early-stage non-small cell lung cancer. This specimen was PBMCs, taken at surgery. V and J are TRBV7-3 and TRBJ2-5; 9 nucleotides line up with TRBD1. CDR3 protein: CASSLMGTGTQETQYF. The CDR3 DNA is TGTGCCAGCAGCTTAATGGGGACAGGGACCCAAGAGACCCAGTACTTC.